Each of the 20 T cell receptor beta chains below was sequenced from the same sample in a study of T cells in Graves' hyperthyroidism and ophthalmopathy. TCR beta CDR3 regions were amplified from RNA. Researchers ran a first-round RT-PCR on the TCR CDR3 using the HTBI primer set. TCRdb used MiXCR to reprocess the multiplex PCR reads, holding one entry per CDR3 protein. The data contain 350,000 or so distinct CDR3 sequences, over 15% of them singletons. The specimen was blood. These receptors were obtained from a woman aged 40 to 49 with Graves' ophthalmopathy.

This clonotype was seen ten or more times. The CDR3 DNA follows: TGCAGTGCTATCCAAAACCGCCTACCTCTGAAAAACATTCAGTACTTC. Residues: CSAIQNRLPLKNIQYF. The V gene is TRBV20-1, the J gene TRBJ2-4; D unclear. The V end was cut by 4 bases, the J end by 4 bases, with 20 bases between. Per germline, CDR1 DFQATT and CDR2 SNEGSKA (reference sequence). The CDR3 length is 16 residues.

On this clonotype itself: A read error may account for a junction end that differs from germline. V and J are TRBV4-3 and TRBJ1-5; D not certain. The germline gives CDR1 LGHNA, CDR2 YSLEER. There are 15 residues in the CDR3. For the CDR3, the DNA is TGCGCCAACAGCCGTTGGTACAGTAGCAATCAGCCCCAGCATTTT. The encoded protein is CANSRWYSSNQPQHF.

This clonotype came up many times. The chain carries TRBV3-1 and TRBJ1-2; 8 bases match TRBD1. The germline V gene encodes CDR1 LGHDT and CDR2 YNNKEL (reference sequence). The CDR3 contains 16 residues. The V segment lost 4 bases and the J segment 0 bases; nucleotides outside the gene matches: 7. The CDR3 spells CASSRRAGGTNYGYTF. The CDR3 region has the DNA TGTGCCAGCAGCCGCCGTGCAGGGGGCACTAACTATGGCTACACCTTC.

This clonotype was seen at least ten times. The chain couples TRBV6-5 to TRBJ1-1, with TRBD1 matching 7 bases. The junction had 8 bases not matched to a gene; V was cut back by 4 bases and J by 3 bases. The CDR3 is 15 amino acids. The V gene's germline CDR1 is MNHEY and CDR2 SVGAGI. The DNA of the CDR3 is TGTGCCAGCAGTTCACGAGGGGGCGTGGACACTGAAGCTTTCTTT. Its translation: CASSSRGGVDTEAFF.

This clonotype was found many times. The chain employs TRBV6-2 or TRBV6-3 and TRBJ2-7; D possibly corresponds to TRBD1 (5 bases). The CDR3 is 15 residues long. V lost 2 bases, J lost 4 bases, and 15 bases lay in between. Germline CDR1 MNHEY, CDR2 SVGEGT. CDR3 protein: CASSYPMATVYEQYF. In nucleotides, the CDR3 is TGTGCCAGCAGTTACCCGATGGCGACAGTATACGAGCAGTACTTC.

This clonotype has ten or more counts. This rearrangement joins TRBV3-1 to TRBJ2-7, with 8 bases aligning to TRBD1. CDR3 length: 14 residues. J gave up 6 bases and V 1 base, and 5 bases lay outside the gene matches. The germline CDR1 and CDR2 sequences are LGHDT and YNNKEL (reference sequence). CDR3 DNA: TGTGCCAGCAGCCAAGTGACAGGGGCCATCGAGCAGTACTTC. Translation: CASSQVTGAIEQYF.

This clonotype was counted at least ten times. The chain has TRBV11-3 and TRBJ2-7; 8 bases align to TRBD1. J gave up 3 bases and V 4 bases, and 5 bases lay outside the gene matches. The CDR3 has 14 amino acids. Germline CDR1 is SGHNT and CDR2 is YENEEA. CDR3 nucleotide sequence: TGTGCCAGCAGCTCCCGACAGGGGAGCTACGAGCAGTACTTC. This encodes CASSSRQGSYEQYF.

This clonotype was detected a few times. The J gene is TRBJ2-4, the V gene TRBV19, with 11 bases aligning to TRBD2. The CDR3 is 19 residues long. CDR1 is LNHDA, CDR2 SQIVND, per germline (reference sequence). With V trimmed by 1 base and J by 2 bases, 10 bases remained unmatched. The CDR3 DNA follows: TGTGCCAGTAGTATAGCGGCTAGCGGGAGGAGGCACCCCAAAAACATTCAGTACTTC. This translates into CASSIAASGRRHPKNIQYF.

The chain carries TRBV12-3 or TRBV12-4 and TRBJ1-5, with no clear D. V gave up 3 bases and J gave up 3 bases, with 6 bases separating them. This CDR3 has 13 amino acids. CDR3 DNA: TGTGCCAGCAGTTTGGGAATCAATCAGCCCCAGCATTTT. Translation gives CASSLGINQPQHF.

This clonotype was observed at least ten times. CDR3 DNA: TGTGCCAGCAGTTTCGGCGGGCCCCTCTCCTACGAGCAGTACTTC. Translated, it gives CASSFGGPLSYEQYF. The gene calls are TRBV28 and TRBJ2-7; maybe TRBD2 (5 bases). CDR3 length: 15 residues. The V end was cut by 3 bases, the J end by 0 bases, with 12 bases between. Per germline, CDR1 MDHEN and CDR2 SYDVKM.

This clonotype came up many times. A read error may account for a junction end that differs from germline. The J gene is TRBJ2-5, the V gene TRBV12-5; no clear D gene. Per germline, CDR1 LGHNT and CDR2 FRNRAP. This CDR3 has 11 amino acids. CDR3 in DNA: TGTGCTAGTGGTTTCCAAGAGACCCTGTACTTC. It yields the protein CASGFQETLYF.

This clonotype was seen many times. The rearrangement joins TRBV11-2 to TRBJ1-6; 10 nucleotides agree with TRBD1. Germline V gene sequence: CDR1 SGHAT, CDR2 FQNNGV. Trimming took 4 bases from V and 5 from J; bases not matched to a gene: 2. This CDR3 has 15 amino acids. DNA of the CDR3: TGTGCCAGCAGCTCTGGGACAGGGGATAATTCACCCCTCCACTTT. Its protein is CASSSGTGDNSPLHF.

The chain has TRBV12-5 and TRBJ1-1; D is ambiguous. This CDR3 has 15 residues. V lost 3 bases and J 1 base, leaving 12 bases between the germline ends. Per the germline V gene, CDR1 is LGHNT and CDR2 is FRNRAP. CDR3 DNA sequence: TGTGCTAGTGGTTTTGGAAGGGTTCAGAACACTGAAGCTTTCTTT. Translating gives CASGFGRVQNTEAFF.

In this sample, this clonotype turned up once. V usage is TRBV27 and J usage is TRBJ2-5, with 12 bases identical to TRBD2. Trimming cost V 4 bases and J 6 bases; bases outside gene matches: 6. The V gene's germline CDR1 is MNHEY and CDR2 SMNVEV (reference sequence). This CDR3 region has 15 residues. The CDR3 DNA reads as TGTGCCAGCAGTTCACCTAGCGGGAGGGGGAAGACCCAGTACTTC. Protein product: CASSSPSGRGKTQYF.

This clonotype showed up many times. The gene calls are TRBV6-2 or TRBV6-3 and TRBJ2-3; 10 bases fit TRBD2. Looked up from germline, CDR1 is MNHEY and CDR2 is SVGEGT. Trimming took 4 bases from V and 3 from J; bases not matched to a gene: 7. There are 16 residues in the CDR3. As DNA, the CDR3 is TGTGCCAGCAGTTGGCCTAGCGGGAGAGGGACAGATACGCAGTATTTT. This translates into CASSWPSGRGTDTQYF.

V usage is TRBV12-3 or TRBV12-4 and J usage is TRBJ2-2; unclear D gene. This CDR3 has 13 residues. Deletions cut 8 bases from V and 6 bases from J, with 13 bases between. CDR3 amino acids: CASSTQLAGELFF. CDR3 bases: TGTGCCAGCTCGACCCAGCTGGCCGGGGAGCTGTTTTTT.

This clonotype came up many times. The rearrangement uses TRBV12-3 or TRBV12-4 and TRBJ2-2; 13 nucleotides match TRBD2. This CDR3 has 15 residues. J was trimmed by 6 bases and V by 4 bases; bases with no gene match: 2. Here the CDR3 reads CASSWGTSGAGELFF. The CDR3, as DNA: TGTGCCAGCAGTTGGGGGACTAGCGGGGCCGGGGAGCTGTTTTTT.

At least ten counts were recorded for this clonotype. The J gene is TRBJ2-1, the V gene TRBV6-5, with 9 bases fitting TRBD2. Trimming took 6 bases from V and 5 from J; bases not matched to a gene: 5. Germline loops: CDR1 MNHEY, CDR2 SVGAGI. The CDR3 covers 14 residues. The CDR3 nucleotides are TGTGCCAGCAGGGCGGGACTAGCCGACAATGAGCAGTTCTTC. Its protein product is CASRAGLADNEQFF.

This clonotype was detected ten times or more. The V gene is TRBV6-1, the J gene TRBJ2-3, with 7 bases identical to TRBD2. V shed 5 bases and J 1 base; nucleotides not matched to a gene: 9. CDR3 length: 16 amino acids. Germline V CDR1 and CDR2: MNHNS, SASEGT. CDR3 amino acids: CASSSGTLSGTDTQYF. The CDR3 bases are TGTGCCAGCAGTAGCGGGACCTTATCTGGCACAGATACGCAGTATTTT.

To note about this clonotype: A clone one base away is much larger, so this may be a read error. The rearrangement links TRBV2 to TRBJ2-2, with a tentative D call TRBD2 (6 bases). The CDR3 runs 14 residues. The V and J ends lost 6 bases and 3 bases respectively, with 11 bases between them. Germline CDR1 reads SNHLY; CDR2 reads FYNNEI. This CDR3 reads CASSAGLYTGELFF. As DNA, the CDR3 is TGTGCCAGCAGCGCGGGACTTTACACCGGGGAGCTGTTTTTT.